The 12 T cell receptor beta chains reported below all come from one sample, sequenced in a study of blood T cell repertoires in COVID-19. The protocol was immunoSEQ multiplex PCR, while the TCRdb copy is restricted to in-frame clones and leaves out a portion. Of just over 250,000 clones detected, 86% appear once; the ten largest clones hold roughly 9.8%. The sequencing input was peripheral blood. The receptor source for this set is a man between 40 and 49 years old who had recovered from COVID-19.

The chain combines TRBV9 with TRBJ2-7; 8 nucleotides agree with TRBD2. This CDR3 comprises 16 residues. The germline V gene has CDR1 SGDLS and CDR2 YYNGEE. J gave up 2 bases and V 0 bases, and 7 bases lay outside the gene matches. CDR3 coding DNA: TGTGCCAGCAGCGTAGCCCTACTAGCGGATACCTACGAGCAGTACTTC. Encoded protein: CASSVALLADTYEQYF.

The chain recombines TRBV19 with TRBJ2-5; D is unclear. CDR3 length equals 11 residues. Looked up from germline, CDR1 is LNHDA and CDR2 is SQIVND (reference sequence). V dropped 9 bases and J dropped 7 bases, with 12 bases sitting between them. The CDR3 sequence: CASELSGTQYF. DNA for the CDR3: TGTGCCAGCGAACTGTCCGGGACCCAGTACTTC. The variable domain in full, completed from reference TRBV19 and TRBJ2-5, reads DGGITQSPKYLFRKEGQNVTLSCEQNLNHDAMYWYRQDPGQGLRLIYYSQIVNDFQKGDIAEGYSVSREKKESFPLTVTSAQKNPTAFYLCASELSGTQYFGPGTRLLVL.

CDR3: CASSIGGTSRHGYTF. As DNA, the CDR3 is TGTGCCAGTAGTATAGGGGGGACTTCAAGGCACGGCTACACCTTC. The chain employs TRBV19 and TRBJ1-2, with TRBD1 as a possible D gene (5 bases). The V and J ends lost 1 base and 8 bases respectively, with 17 bases between them. In germline, CDR1 is LNHDA, CDR2 SQIVND (reference sequence). This CDR3 spans 15 amino acids.

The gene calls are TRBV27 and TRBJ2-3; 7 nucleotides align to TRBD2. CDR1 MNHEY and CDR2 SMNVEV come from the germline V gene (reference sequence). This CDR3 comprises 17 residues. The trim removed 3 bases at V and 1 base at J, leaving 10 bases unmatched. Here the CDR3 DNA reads TGTGCCAGCAGTTTCGCCCCGGGGGGATTCCGCACAGATACGCAGTATTTT. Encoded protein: CASSFAPGGFRTDTQYF.

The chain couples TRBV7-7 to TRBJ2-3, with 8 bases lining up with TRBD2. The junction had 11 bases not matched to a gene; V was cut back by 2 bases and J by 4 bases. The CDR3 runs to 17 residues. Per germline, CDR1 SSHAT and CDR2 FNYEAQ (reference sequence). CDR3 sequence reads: CASSLSGGGFGADTQYF. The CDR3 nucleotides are TGTGCCAGCAGCTTAAGCGGGGGTGGGTTTGGCGCAGATACGCAGTATTTT.

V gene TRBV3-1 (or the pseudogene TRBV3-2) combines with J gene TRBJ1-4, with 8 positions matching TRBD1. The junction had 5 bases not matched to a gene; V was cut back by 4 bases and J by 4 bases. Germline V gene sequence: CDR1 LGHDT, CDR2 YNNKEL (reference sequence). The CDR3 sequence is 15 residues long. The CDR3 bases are TGTGCCAGCAGCCGACTGGGACAGGATAATGAAAAACTGTTTTTT. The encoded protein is CASSRLGQDNEKLFF.

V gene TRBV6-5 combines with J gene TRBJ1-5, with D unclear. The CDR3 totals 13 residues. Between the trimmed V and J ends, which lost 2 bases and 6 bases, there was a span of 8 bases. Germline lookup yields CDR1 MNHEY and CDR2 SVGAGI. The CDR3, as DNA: TGTGCCAGCAGTTACGTACATGGTCAGCCCCAGCATTTT. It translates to CASSYVHGQPQHF.

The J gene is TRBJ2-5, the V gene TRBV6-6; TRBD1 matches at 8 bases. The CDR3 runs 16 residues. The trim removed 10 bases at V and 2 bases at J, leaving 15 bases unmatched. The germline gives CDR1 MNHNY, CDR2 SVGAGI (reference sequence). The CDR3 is CATSKEYRTGQETQYF. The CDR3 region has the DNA TGTGCCACCTCGAAGGAGTATAGGACAGGGCAAGAGACCCAGTACTTC.

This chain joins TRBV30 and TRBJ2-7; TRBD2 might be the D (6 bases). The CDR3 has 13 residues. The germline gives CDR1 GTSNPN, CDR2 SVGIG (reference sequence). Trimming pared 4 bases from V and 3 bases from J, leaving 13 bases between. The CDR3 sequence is CAWMIHGGYEQYF. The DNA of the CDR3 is TGTGCCTGGATGATTCACGGGGGCTACGAGCAGTACTTC.

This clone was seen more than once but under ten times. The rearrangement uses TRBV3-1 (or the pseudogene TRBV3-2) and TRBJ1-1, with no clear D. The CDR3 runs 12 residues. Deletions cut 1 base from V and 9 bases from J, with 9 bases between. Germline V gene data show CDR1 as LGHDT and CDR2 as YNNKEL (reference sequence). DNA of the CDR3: TGTGCCAGCAGCCAAGGACTGCAACAAGCTTTCTTT. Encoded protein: CASSQGLQQAFF.

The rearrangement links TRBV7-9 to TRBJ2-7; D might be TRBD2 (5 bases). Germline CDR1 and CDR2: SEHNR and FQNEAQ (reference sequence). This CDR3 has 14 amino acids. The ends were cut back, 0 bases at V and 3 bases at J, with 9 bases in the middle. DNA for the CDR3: TGTGCCAGCAGCTTAGCGATAGGGAGCTACGAGCAGTACTTC. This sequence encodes CASSLAIGSYEQYF.

The CDR3 DNA sequence: TGTGCCTGGAGCCTAGGGGGATTGCGCACCGGGGAGCTGTTTTTT. Protein product: CAWSLGGLRTGELFF. The V call is TRBV30, the J call TRBJ2-2; TRBD1 is a possible D gene (6 bases). The CDR3 spans 15 residues. The germline gives CDR1 GTSNPN, CDR2 SVGIG (reference sequence). V shed 3 bases and J shed 4 bases, with 15 bases lying between them. Filled out from reference TRBV30 and TRBJ2-2, the complete variable domain reads SQTIHQWPATLVQPVGSPLSLECTVEGTSNPNLYWYRQAAGRGLQLLFYSVGIGQISSEVPQNLSASRPQDRQFILSSKKLLLSDSGFYLCAWSLGGLRTGELFFGEGSRLTVL.